One sample yielded the 14 T cell receptor beta chains listed below, sequenced in a study of regulatory T cells. The primer mix had 52 TRBV and 13 TRBJ primers. Produced via immunoSEQ multiplex PCR; TCRdb's table is partial and in-frame only. The sample shows 15,000 to 20,000 clones, approximately 92% of them seen only once. The sample taken for sequencing was CD8+ T cells sorted from blood. These receptors all come from a person under 35 with CD3G deficiency.

By sample fraction, this clone is medium-sized. This chain links TRBV5-1 with TRBJ2-2; 7 bases are shared with TRBD2. The CDR3 covers 16 residues. V dropped 0 bases and J dropped 3; count of bases not matched to a gene: 5. Germline CDR1 reads SGHRS; CDR2 reads YFSETQ. This CDR3 reads CASSLDSSGDTGELFF. The CDR3 DNA follows: TGCGCCAGCAGCTTGGATTCCAGCGGGGACACCGGGGAGCTGTTTTTT.

The V and J genes are TRBV11-2 and TRBJ2-5; tentatively, D is TRBD1 or TRBD2 (5 bases each). This CDR3 has 18 amino acids. Per germline, CDR1 SGHAT and CDR2 FQNNGV. The V end lost 1 base, the J end lost 5 bases, and 23 bases lay between the germline ends. This CDR3 reads CASSLAPRLGAPGETQYF. CDR3 DNA sequence: TGTGCCAGCAGCTTAGCCCCTCGCCTCGGGGCGCCGGGGGAGACCCAGTACTTC.

The rearrangement links TRBV7-9 to TRBJ2-3; 8 bases align to TRBD2. The CDR3 runs 17 residues. The V gene's germline CDR1 is SEHNR and CDR2 FQNEAQ (reference sequence). J gave up 0 bases and V 0 bases, and 5 bases lay outside the gene matches. CDR3 nucleotides: TGTGCCAGCAGCTTAGCGCACAGCGGGAGAAGCACAGATACGCAGTATTTT. It specifies CASSLAHSGRSTDTQYF. Using reference TRBV7-9 and TRBJ2-3 for the parts outside the CDR3, the full variable domain is DTGVSQNPRHKITKRGQNVTFRCDPISEHNRLYWYRQTLGQGPEFLTYFQNEAQLEKSRLLSDRFSAERPKGSFSTLEIQRTEQGDSAMYLCASSLAHSGRSTDTQYFGPGTRLTVL.

The V gene is TRBV27, the J gene TRBJ2-3; TRBD2 agrees at 7 bases. CDR1 is MNHEY, CDR2 SMNVEV, per germline (reference sequence). Germline trimming cut 2 bases from V and 8 bases from J; bases unmatched to any gene: 7. This CDR3 region has 14 residues. The DNA for the CDR3 is TGTGCCAGCAGTTTAGGTGGGAGGGGAAGTACGCAGTATTTT. Encoded protein: CASSLGGRGSTQYF.

This clone has a single count. V is TRBV29-1 and J is TRBJ2-7; perhaps TRBD2 as D (5 bases). CDR3 size: 15 residues. The germline V and J ends were trimmed by 1 base and 3 bases, with 16 bases remaining between them. Germline V CDR1 and CDR2: SQVTM, ANQGSEA. The CDR3 coding sequence is TGCAGCGTTGAAGGGACGGGGATGAGTAACTACGAGCAGTACTTC. As protein: CSVEGTGMSNYEQYF.

This clone was seen more than once but under ten times. This chain uses TRBV9 with TRBJ1-2, with a weak D call TRBD1 (5 bases). From germline, CDR1 is SGDLS and CDR2 YYNGEE. This CDR3 spans 17 amino acids. Trimming cost V 0 bases and J 2 bases, with 17 bases left between them. The CDR3 nucleotides read TGTGCCAGCAGCGTAGAATCAGGGAGGCTAGTAAACTATGGCTACACCTTC. Its translation is CASSVESGRLVNYGYTF.

CDR3 DNA: TGTGCCAGCAGCCAAACGACAGGGTTCCAAGAGACCCAGTACTTC. Encoded protein: CASSQTTGFQETQYF. The V call is TRBV14, the J call TRBJ2-5; 7 nucleotides align to TRBD1. Looked up from germline, CDR1 is SGHDN and CDR2 is FVKESK. The CDR3 length is 15 residues. With 2 bases clipped from V and 1 base from J, the junction kept 4 bases outside the gene matches.

The chain links TRBV6-1 to TRBJ2-5, with D tentatively TRBD1 or TRBD2 (5 bases each). The better agreement between TRBJ2-7 and the DNA end casts doubt on the J call. Germline V gives CDR1 MNHNS, CDR2 SASEGT. The CDR3 extends over 16 amino acids. The CDR3 DNA sequence: TGTGCCAGCAGTGAGCCGGGGCGGCCAAGCCCCTACGAGCAGTACTTC. This codes for CASSEPGRPSPYEQYF.

This clone was seen only once. The chain recombines TRBV6-5 with TRBJ2-5; tentative D call: TRBD1 (6 bases). The germline V gene has CDR1 MNHEY and CDR2 SVGAGI. The CDR3 has 15 residues. The ends were cut back, 2 bases at V and 5 bases at J, with 15 bases in the middle. CDR3 DNA sequence: TGTGCCAGCAGTTACGGGACACCCCTCGCGGAGACCCAGTACTTC. Translating it yields CASSYGTPLAETQYF.

This clone was recorded once. The chain couples TRBV4-1 to TRBJ2-7, with 7 bases lining up with TRBD1. Germline assignment: CDR1 MGHRA and CDR2 YSYEKL. This CDR3 region has 18 residues. Trimming removed 0 bases from V and 7 bases from J; junction bases left unmatched: 18. In DNA, the CDR3 is TGCGCCAGCAGCCAAGATAATGGTGTGAGGGGGCCGACGGGGGAGCAGTACTTC. This translates into CASSQDNGVRGPTGEQYF.

The chain recombines TRBV30 with TRBJ1-5, with D unresolved. Germline CDR1 GTSNPN, CDR2 SVGIG (reference sequence). V was clipped by 0 bases and J by 0 bases, with 6 bases between them. The CDR3 extends over 14 amino acids. CDR3 sequence reads: CAWSVWSSNQPQHF. CDR3 DNA: TGTGCCTGGAGTGTATGGAGTAGCAATCAGCCCCAGCATTTT.

This sequence joins TRBV5-1 and TRBJ1-1; no reliable D call. The CDR3 spans 13 residues. Trimming pared 1 base from V and 0 bases from J, leaving 4 bases between. Germline values: CDR1 SGHRS, CDR2 YFSETQ. In nucleotides, the CDR3 is TGCGCCAGCAGCTTGACAGTGAACACTGAAGCTTTCTTT. It specifies CASSLTVNTEAFF.

V and J are TRBV28 and TRBJ1-5; unclear D gene. Germline CDR1 and CDR2: MDHEN and SYDVKM. The CDR3 has 17 amino acids. Trimming stripped 2 bases from V and 0 bases from J, with 14 bases between. CDR3 sequence (DNA): TGTGCCAGCAGTTTAGCCCGGGAACAGCATAGCAATCAGCCCCAGCATTTT. Translation gives CASSLAREQHSNQPQHF.

The genes are TRBV9 and TRBJ2-7; D possibly corresponds to TRBD2 (5 bases). Germline assignment: CDR1 SGDLS and CDR2 YYNGEE. The CDR3 length is 14 residues. Deletions cut 0 bases from V and 4 bases from J, with 11 bases between. In DNA, the CDR3 is TGTGCCAGCAGCGTAGACGAGGGCGGGTACGAGCAGTACTTC. This sequence encodes CASSVDEGGYEQYF.